The clone carrying this T cell receptor (beta chain) came up a few times. The source of the sample is a study of blood T cell repertoires in COVID-19. Study background: Acute-phase and convalescent COVID-19 samples originated in the United States, Italy and Spain. The analysed material was cDNA or gDNA that came from T cells, B-cell-depleted T cells, or PBMCs.

The trim removed 2 bases at V and 6 bases at J, leaving 25 bases unmatched. This CDR3 comprises 21 residues. In the original workflow: Amplification with reference gene primers provided the estimates of nucleated cell counts. Sequenced by immunoSEQ multiplex PCR; TCRdb stores in-frame clones only, minus some. D and trimming come from the DNA, and the V and J calls and clone size come from that table. This sample has some 270,000 clones; 80% to 90% occur once, and the top ten carry approximately 11%. Sequencing was carried out using peripheral blood. The TCR comes from a woman in her 70s with acute or convalescent COVID-19. V gene TRBV23-1 combines with J gene TRBJ1-2; TRBD1 matches at 9 bases. TRBV23-1 is labeled an ORF, and its function is uncertain. CDR3 protein: CASSQTLGTGTRGARTDGYTF. The DNA of the CDR3 is TGCGCCAGCAGTCAAACTCTCGGGACAGGGACGCGCGGAGCGCGGACCGATGGCTACACCTTC.